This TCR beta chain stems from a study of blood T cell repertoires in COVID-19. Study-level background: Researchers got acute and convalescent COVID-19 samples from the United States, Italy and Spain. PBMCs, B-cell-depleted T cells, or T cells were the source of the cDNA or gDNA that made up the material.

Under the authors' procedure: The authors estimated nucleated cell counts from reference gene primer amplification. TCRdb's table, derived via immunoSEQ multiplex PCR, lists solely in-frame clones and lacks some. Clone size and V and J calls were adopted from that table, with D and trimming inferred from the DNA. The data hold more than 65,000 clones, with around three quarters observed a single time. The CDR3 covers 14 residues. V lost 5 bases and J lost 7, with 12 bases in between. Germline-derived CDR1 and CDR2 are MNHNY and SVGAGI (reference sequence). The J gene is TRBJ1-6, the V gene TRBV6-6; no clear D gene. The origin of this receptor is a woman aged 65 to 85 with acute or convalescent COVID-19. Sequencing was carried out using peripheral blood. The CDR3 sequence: CASSVGSQNSPLHF. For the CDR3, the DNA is TGTGCCAGCAGTGTCGGGTCCCAGAATTCACCCCTCCACTTT.